This TCR beta chain comes out of a study of monozygotic twins with inflammatory bowel disease (dated by TCRdb to between 2018 and 2021). Regarding the complete study: The full study comprised 28 monozygotic twin pairs: nine German pairs (four IBD-concordant, five IBD-discordant) and 19 IBD-discordant Danish pairs. Within discordant pairs, disease-associated traits were sought mainly by comparing IBD patients with their genetically identical healthy co-twins. Each individual had, on average, about 151 000 unique TCRalpha sequences and 181 000 unique TCRbeta sequences available for analysis.

As to this clonotype: The antigen it binds to is not known.

Study-wide conclusions, independent of this receptor: Compared with healthy twins, IBD patients had fewer clonotypes in common with other individuals, a difference most pronounced in patients showing signs of disease activity. Repertoire similarity did not differ between concordant and discordant twins, possibly due to limited statistical power. The analysis was unable to tell apart different T cell subtypes. Because patients were on differing immunosuppressive treatments, the repertoires may have picked up extra background noise and inter-individual variability. The results gave no support for a single strong signal or clonotype linked to IBD. A decrease in TCRbeta repertoire diversity, as measured by inverse Simpson index, was observed in IBD patients compared with their healthy co-twins.

Reading the germline V gene (reference sequence) gives CDR1 DFQATT and CDR2 SNEGSKA. The CDR3 starts with the cysteine, ends with the phenylalanine, and has 13 residues. Nucleotide data are not available. The protocol used for the library was 5' RACE. Each TCR library was prepared from around 3,400 ng of total RNA. For each sample, cDNA was synthesized in eight separate reactions using SMARTScribe reverse transcriptase. During cDNA synthesis, template switching was used to introduce unique molecular identifiers that contained a 6-nucleotide sample barcode. TCRalpha and TCRbeta cDNA was amplified in two nested PCRs of about 17 and 10 cycles, and bead purification was carried out after each PCR. Before amplification, the cDNA was both treated with uracil DNA-glycosylase and purified with the QIAquick PCR purification kit. In the second PCR, Illumina TruSeq-compatible adapters and sample-specific barcodes were added. Library quality and concentration were checked on TapeStation and Qubit, and libraries were pooled at about 4.9 ng each. Sequencing of the pooled libraries was done on an Illumina HiSeq2500 single-index Rapid Run using custom sequencing primers and 2 x 100 bp reads. Turning to the authors' computational methods: UMI-based consensus assembly with MiGEC version 1.2.6 was used to correct PCR and sequencing errors. MiXCR version 2.1.1 handled V(D)J alignment, clonotype assembly and CDR3 extraction. To normalise gene usage, clonotype sharing and MAIT/NKT TCR abundance, the analysis used the top 1000, 10 000 and 20 000 clonotypes per sample. After downsampling to 27 000 UMIs, diversity was calculated as the inverse Simpson index using the vegan R package. Paired Mann-Whitney U tests were applied to discordant twin pairs, and Benjamini-Hochberg correction was used for multiple testing. TCRdb reprocessed the reads, so every CDR3 protein sequence counts as one entry and DNA is not shown. What appears here as the V and J calls and clone size reflects TCRdb's work, not the paper's. The sample's table covers a few hundred thousand distinct CDR3 sequences. The top ten clonotypes cover under 3% of the sample.

From each donor, a 2.5 ml peripheral blood sample was drawn into PAXgene tubes and stored at -80 degrees C. Total RNA was isolated from whole blood with the PAXgene blood miRNA kit on an automated QIAcube, without T cell sorting. Peripheral blood from monozygotic twin pairs concordant or discordant for inflammatory bowel disease was subjected to deep TCRalpha and TCRbeta repertoire profiling with unique molecular barcoding. Smoking habits were recorded for all twin pairs, with individuals classified as current, former or never smokers. Specimen: blood. This chain is built from TRBV20-1 and TRBJ1-1. The sequence came from a human donor with ulcerative colitis or Crohn's disease, or a healthy co-twin of an affected twin (not recorded which). The encoded CDR3 is CSASPVGNTEAFF.